This entry features one T cell receptor (beta chain) sequence. Its antigen is not known. This sample was included in a study of cytomegalovirus exposure and HLA in healthy donors. The study's findings and limits: The authors confirmed in vitro that a few CMV-associated chains were specific for CMV antigens.

Germline CDR1 reads MNHNS; CDR2 reads SASEGT. The CDR3 covers 14 residues. The V and J ends lost 3 bases and 6 bases, in that order; junction bases with no gene match: 8. Sequencing used immunoSEQ multiplex PCR; TCRdb keeps in-frame clones, though not all of them. The table includes a few hundred thousand clones, roughly 84% detected once. Sequencing input: PBMCs. This clonotype was obtained from a man aged 18 to 35 in good health and CMV-seropositive. The rearrangement links TRBV6-1 to TRBJ2-7; 7 positions agree with TRBD2. As DNA, the CDR3 is TGTGCCAGCAGTGAGAGACTAGCCACCAGCGAGCAGTACTTC. Translating it yields CASSERLATSEQYF.